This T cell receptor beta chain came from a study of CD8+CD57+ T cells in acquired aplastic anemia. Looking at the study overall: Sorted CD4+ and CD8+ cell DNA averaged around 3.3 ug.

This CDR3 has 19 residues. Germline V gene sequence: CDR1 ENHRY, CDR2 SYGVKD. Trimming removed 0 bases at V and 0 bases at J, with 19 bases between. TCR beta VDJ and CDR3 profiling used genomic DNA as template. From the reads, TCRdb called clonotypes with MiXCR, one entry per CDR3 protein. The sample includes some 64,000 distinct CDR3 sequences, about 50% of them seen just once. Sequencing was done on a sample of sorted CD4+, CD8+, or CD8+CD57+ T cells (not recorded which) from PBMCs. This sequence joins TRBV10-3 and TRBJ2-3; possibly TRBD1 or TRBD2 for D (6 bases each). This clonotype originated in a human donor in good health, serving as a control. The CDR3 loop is CAISESVPGAGTSTDTQYF. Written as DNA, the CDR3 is TGTGCCATCAGTGAGTCTGTGCCGGGGGCGGGAACCAGCACAGATACGCAGTATTTT.